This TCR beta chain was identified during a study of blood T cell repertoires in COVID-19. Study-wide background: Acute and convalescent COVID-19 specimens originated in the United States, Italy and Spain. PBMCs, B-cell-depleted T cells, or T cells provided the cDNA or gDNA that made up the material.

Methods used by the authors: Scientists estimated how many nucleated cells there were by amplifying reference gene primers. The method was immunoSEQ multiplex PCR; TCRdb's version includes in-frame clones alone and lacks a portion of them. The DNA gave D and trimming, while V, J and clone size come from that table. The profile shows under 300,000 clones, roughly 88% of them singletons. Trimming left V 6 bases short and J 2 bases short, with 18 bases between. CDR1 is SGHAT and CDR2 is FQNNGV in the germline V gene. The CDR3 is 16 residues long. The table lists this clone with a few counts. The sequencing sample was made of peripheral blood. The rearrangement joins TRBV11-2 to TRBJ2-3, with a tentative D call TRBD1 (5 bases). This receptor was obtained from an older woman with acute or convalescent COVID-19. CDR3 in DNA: TGTGCCAGCAGTCCTTTTCAATTCAGGGACACAGATACGCAGTATTTT. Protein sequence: CASSPFQFRDTDTQYF. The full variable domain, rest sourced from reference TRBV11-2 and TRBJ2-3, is EAGVAQSPRYKIIEKRQSVAFWCNPISGHATLYWYQQILGQGPKLLIQFQNNGVVDDSQLPKDRFSAERLKGVDSTLKIQPAKLEDSAVYLCASSPFQFRDTDTQYFGPGTRLTVL.